This is a list of T cell receptor beta chains from one sample in a study of patients and donors after allogeneic stem cell transplantation. MiXCR was run by TCRdb on the RT-PCR reads, yielding one entry per CDR3 protein. The sample contains roughly 880,000 distinct CDR3 sequences, roughly 18% of which appear only once. The sequenced material came from blood, either unsorted or a sorted T cell fraction (not recorded which). The source of these receptors is a human donor who was either an allogeneic HSCT recipient or a stem cell or donor lymphocyte infusion donor (not recorded which). It is not recorded whose cells these are; they may come from a transplant donor. Each CDR3 is given with its conserved first and last residue. The D gene is left open where the match is weak. The size field is filled for only some rows; it gives once, few, many or a size class.

j_call: TRBJ1-1; v_call: TRBV20-1; clone_size: few; d_call: -; cdr3_aa: CSARGGFVTEAFF; cdr3_nt: TGCAGTGCTAGAGGTGGTTTCGTAACTGAAGCTTTCTTT
j_call: TRBJ2-7; v_call: TRBV7-2; clone_size: few; d_call: -; cdr3_aa: CASSLARYGTSYEQYF; cdr3_nt: TGTGCCAGCAGCTTAGCGCGGTACGGCACTTCCTACGAGCAGTACTTC
j_call: TRBJ1-5; v_call: TRBV11-1; clone_size: -; d_call: TRBD1; cdr3_aa: CASSLRPPRDSLNQPQHF; cdr3_nt: TGTGCCAGCAGCTTACGTCCTCCCCGGGACAGCCTTAATCAGCCCCAGCATTTT
j_call: TRBJ2-1; v_call: TRBV3-1; clone_size: -; d_call: -; cdr3_aa: CASSPPGTHNEQFF; cdr3_nt: TGTGCCAGCAGCCCCCCCGGGACCCACAATGAGCAGTTCTTC
j_call: TRBJ1-3; v_call: TRBV5-1; clone_size: -; d_call: -; cdr3_aa: CASSPSNAQQYSGNTIYF; cdr3_nt: TGCGCCAGCAGCCCATCCAACGCACAGCAATACTCTGGAAACACCATATATTTT
j_call: TRBJ1-1; v_call: TRBV12-3/TRBV12-4; clone_size: -; d_call: -; cdr3_aa: CASSLKVRWGDGRKNTEAFF; cdr3_nt: TGTGCCAGCAGTTTAAAAGTCAGGTGGGGGGATGGTAGAAAGAACACTGAAGCTTTCTTT
j_call: TRBJ1-2; v_call: TRBV5-1; clone_size: -; d_call: TRBD1; cdr3_aa: CASSPTGTDYGYTF; cdr3_nt: TGCGCCAGCAGCCCGACGGGGACAGACTATGGCTACACCTTC
j_call: TRBJ2-7; v_call: TRBV12-5; clone_size: -; d_call: TRBD1; cdr3_aa: CASGPGQGRAYEQYF; cdr3_nt: TGTGCTAGTGGTCCAGGACAGGGGAGGGCCTACGAGCAGTACTTC
j_call: TRBJ2-2; v_call: TRBV20-1; clone_size: -; d_call: TRBD2; cdr3_aa: CSARDQPGLPNTGELFF; cdr3_nt: TGCAGTGCTAGAGATCAACCGGGACTACCGAACACCGGGGAGCTGTTTTTT
j_call: TRBJ1-1; v_call: TRBV10-3; clone_size: -; d_call: -; cdr3_aa: CAISESQGLRQDTEAFF; cdr3_nt: TGTGCCATCAGTGAGTCGCAGGGGCTTCGACAGGACACTGAAGCTTTCTTT
j_call: TRBJ2-7; v_call: TRBV7-2; clone_size: few; d_call: -; cdr3_aa: CASSNSQGTAYF; cdr3_nt: TGTGCCAGCAGCAATTCTCAGGGAACCGCGTACTTC
j_call: TRBJ2-7; v_call: TRBV12-3/TRBV12-4; clone_size: -; d_call: -; cdr3_aa: CASSASRGYEQYF; cdr3_nt: TGTGCCAGCAGTGCCTCGAGGGGGTACGAGCAGTACTTC
j_call: TRBJ1-4; v_call: TRBV7-7; clone_size: many; d_call: -; cdr3_aa: CASSLDVGEKLFF; cdr3_nt: TGTGCTAGCAGCTTAGATGTGGGAGAAAAACTGTTTTTT
j_call: TRBJ2-1; v_call: TRBV11-1; clone_size: -; d_call: TRBD2; cdr3_aa: CASSFDGLAGRIYNEQFF; cdr3_nt: TGTGCCAGCAGCTTTGACGGACTAGCGGGGAGGATATACAATGAGCAGTTCTTC
j_call: TRBJ1-4; v_call: TRBV7-9; clone_size: -; d_call: -; cdr3_aa: CASSSLGDGSEKLFF; cdr3_nt: TGTGCCAGCAGCTCCTTAGGGGATGGGAGTGAAAAACTGTTTTTT
j_call: TRBJ2-7; v_call: TRBV5-1; clone_size: -; d_call: TRBD2; cdr3_aa: CASSFGLAALYEQYF; cdr3_nt: TGCGCCAGCAGCTTCGGACTAGCGGCTCTCTACGAGCAGTACTTC
j_call: TRBJ2-7; v_call: TRBV7-3; clone_size: -; d_call: TRBD1; cdr3_aa: CASSLTGTVEQYF; cdr3_nt: TGTGCCAGCAGCCTCACGGGGACAGTCGAGCAGTACTTC
j_call: TRBJ2-6; v_call: TRBV4-3; clone_size: once; d_call: -; cdr3_aa: CASSQSVVSSGANVLTF; cdr3_nt: TGCGCCAGCAGCCAGAGTGTCGTATCTTCTGGGGCCAACGTCCTGACTTTC
j_call: TRBJ1-5; v_call: TRBV2; clone_size: few; d_call: -; cdr3_aa: CASNAMGGNQPQHF; cdr3_nt: TGTGCCAGCAACGCTATGGGGGGCAATCAGCCCCAGCATTTT
j_call: TRBJ1-5; v_call: TRBV12-3/TRBV12-4; clone_size: many; d_call: -; cdr3_aa: CASSLDRVYNQPQHF; cdr3_nt: TGTGCCAGCAGTTTAGACAGGGTTTACAATCAGCCCCAGCATTTT